Below, 32 T cell receptor beta chains from the same sample are listed, as sequenced in a study of patients and donors after allogeneic stem cell transplantation. TCRdb re-called the RT-PCR reads through MiXCR, storing one row per CDR3 protein. The repertoire holds about a million distinct CDR3 sequences, with about a sixth as singletons. Sequencing input: blood, either unsorted or a sorted T cell fraction (not recorded which). The receptors derive from a human donor who was either an allogeneic HSCT recipient or a stem cell or donor lymphocyte infusion donor (not recorded which). It is not recorded whose cells these are; they may come from a transplant donor.

V gene TRBV27 combines with J gene TRBJ2-1; the match to TRBD2 covers 7 bases. The J segment lost 3 bases and the V segment lost 6 bases, leaving 8 bases of the junction unmatched. CDR3 length: 15 residues. Germline lookup yields CDR1 MNHEY and CDR2 SMNVEV (reference sequence). The CDR3, as DNA: TGTGCCAGCAGCCCCCTGCCTAGCGGCTACAATGAGCAGTTCTTC. The encoded protein is CASSPLPSGYNEQFF.

This clonotype was observed a few times. The V and J genes are TRBV14 and TRBJ1-3; D ambiguous. Germline V gene sequence: CDR1 SGHDN, CDR2 FVKESK. V lost 4 bases to trimming and J lost 5 bases, with 6 bases between them. The CDR3 sequence is 12 residues long. The CDR3 bases are TGTGCCAGCAGCCCGCAGCGAAACACCATATATTTT. Encoded protein: CASSPQRNTIYF.

The chain recombines TRBV5-6 with TRBJ2-3; TRBD2 agrees at 13 bases. CDR1 SGHDT and CDR2 YYEEEE come from the germline V gene. This CDR3 has 15 amino acids. V trimming: 4 bases; J trimming: 7 bases; junction bases outside the gene matches: 6. CDR3 DNA: TGTGCCAGCAGCCCGGGACTAGCGGGGATTCATACGCAGTATTTT. Its protein product is CASSPGLAGIHTQYF.

The sample holds a few counts of this clonotype. The chain combines TRBV3-1 with TRBJ2-1; TRBD2 is a possible D gene (7 bases). Trimming removed 2 bases at V and 7 bases at J, with 18 bases between. The CDR3 is 16 amino acids. Germline V CDR1 and CDR2: LGHDT, YNNKEL (reference sequence). CDR3 in amino acids: CASSQFGGGAGNEQFF. The CDR3 DNA reads as TGTGCCAGCAGCCAATTTGGAGGGGGGGCTGGTAATGAGCAGTTCTTC.

CDR3 nucleotides: TGTGCCAGCAGTTGGGGCAGGGAGGACGAGCAGTACTTC. Residues: CASSWGREDEQYF. This chain joins TRBV2 and TRBJ2-7, with a tentative D call TRBD2 (6 bases). Germline CDR1 reads SNHLY; CDR2 reads FYNNEI. This CDR3 spans 13 amino acids. The V end lost 5 bases, the J end lost 5 bases, and 13 bases lay between the germline ends.

This chain links TRBV30 with TRBJ2-7; TRBD2 agrees at 8 bases. This CDR3 contains 16 residues. With 3 bases clipped from V and 6 bases from J, the junction kept 16 bases outside the gene matches. In germline, CDR1 is GTSNPN, CDR2 SVGIG (reference sequence). The CDR3 is CAWRALAGGAPFEQYF. The DNA for the CDR3 is TGTGCCTGGAGGGCTCTGGCGGGAGGCGCTCCTTTCGAGCAGTACTTC.

In this sample, this clonotype turned up a few times. This chain connects TRBV25-1 to TRBJ2-7; D might be TRBD1 or TRBD2, each matching 6 bases. Germline CDR1 and CDR2: MGHDK and SYGVNS. Trimming left V 7 bases short and J 6 bases short, with 13 bases between. The CDR3 totals 12 residues. In nucleotides, the CDR3 is TGTGCCAGCACCCAAGGGGGGCTCGAGCAGTACTTC. It yields the protein CASTQGGLEQYF.

The rearrangement links TRBV4-1 to TRBJ2-6, with 7 bases identical to TRBD1. Trimming cost V 0 bases and J 4 bases; bases outside gene matches: 12. The CDR3 runs to 19 residues. Germline V gene lookup returns CDR1 MGHRA and CDR2 YSYEKL. The CDR3 nucleotides are TGCGCCAGCAGCCAAGATTGGGACAGCCTCCCTAGGGGGGCCAACGTCCTGACTTTC. It encodes CASSQDWDSLPRGANVLTF.

This chain links TRBV4-2 with TRBJ2-7; no reliable D call. The germline gives CDR1 LGHNA, CDR2 YNFKEQ. Trimming took 4 bases from V and 7 from J, leaving 17 bases between them. CDR3 length equals 14 residues. Written as DNA, the CDR3 is TGTGCCAGCAGCCCGCCTTTCGATCCTCTGGAGCAGTACTTC. Translation: CASSPPFDPLEQYF.

The V and J genes are TRBV3-1 and TRBJ2-3; tentative D call: TRBD2 (5 bases). The germline V and J ends were trimmed by 1 base and 10 bases, with 12 bases remaining between them. The germline V gene encodes CDR1 LGHDT and CDR2 YNNKEL (reference sequence). CDR3 length: 13 residues. CDR3 loop: CASSQGTDSAQYF. CDR3 nucleotides: TGTGCCAGCAGCCAAGGGACGGACTCGGCGCAGTATTTT.

In its sample, this clonotype was seen a few times. The V call is TRBV6-1, the J call TRBJ2-7, with 9 bases identical to TRBD1. The germline CDR1 and CDR2 sequences are MNHNS and SASEGT. There are 16 residues in the CDR3. The V segment lost 6 bases and the J segment 1 base; nucleotides outside the gene matches: 10. The CDR3 here is CASSAGTGPGSYEQYF. The CDR3 region has the DNA TGTGCCAGCAGCGCCGGGACAGGGCCCGGTTCCTACGAGCAGTACTTC.

This clonotype was counted between two and nine times. The J gene is TRBJ1-6, the V gene TRBV7-2; 12 bases are shared with TRBD1. The V segment lost 5 bases and the J segment 11 bases; nucleotides outside the gene matches: 10. Germline CDR1 SGHTA, CDR2 FQGNSA. This CDR3 comprises 16 residues. As DNA, the CDR3 is TGTGCCAGCAGCCTCCTCCGGGACAGGGGGCTAACACCCCTCCACTTT. Translation: CASSLLRDRGLTPLHF. The complete variable domain, with remaining parts taken from reference TRBV7-2 and TRBJ1-6, reads GAGVSQSPSNKVTEKGKDVELRCDPISGHTALYWYRQSLGQGLEFLIYFQGNSAPDKSGLPSDRFSAERTGGSVSTLTIQRTQQEDSAVYLCASSLLRDRGLTPLHFGNGTRLTVT.

This clonotype was picked up many times. The chain has TRBV20-1 and TRBJ2-7; TRBD2 agrees at 7 bases. Germline loops: CDR1 DFQATT, CDR2 SNEGSKA (reference sequence). The length of the CDR3 is 14 residues. With 5 bases clipped from V and 3 bases from J, the junction kept 10 bases outside the gene matches. The CDR3 nucleotides read TGCAGTGCTCAGGGCGGGAGTTCCTTCTACGAGCAGTACTTC. Translating gives CSAQGGSSFYEQYF.

Only a few counts were recorded for this clonotype. J is TRBJ2-3 and V is TRBV29-1, with D perhaps assigned TRBD1 or TRBD2 (5 bases each). CDR1 is SQVTM, CDR2 ANQGSEA, per germline. V lost 7 bases and J lost 6, with 17 bases in between. The CDR3 is 13 residues long. The CDR3 protein is CSAARDPGDTQYF. DNA for the CDR3: TGCAGCGCGGCCCGGGACCCCGGGGATACGCAGTATTTT.

The chain combines TRBV9 with TRBJ2-7; 11 positions match TRBD1. CDR1 SGDLS and CDR2 YYNGEE come from the germline V gene. Trimming removed 4 bases from V and 1 base from J; junction bases left unmatched: 7. This CDR3 contains 16 residues. CDR3 amino acids: CASSKRTGGLSYEQYF. Here the CDR3 DNA reads TGTGCCAGCAGCAAAAGGACAGGGGGCCTTTCCTACGAGCAGTACTTC.

Only a few counts were recorded for this clonotype. This chain links TRBV11-2 with TRBJ2-7, with a tentative D call TRBD1 (6 bases). Between the trimmed V and J ends, which lost 0 bases and 5 bases, there was a span of 11 bases. This CDR3 spans 14 amino acids. Per the germline V gene, CDR1 is SGHAT and CDR2 is FQNNGV. The CDR3 DNA sequence: TGTGCCAGCAGCTTAGATCACAGGGCCCACGAGCAGTACTTC. Translated: CASSLDHRAHEQYF.

V is TRBV12-3 or TRBV12-4 and J is TRBJ2-7, with 7 bases identical to TRBD2. This CDR3 contains 14 residues. Losses at the gene ends were 2 bases for V and 2 bases for J; bases not matched to a gene: 3. As DNA, the CDR3 is TGTGCCAGCAGTTTAAGGAGCGGGGCCTACGAGCAGTACTTC. Protein product: CASSLRSGAYEQYF.

V and J are TRBV12-3 or TRBV12-4 and TRBJ2-7, with D perhaps given as TRBD1 or TRBD2 (6 bases each). The CDR3 length is 15 residues. Trimming shortened V by 6 bases and J by 3 bases, and 18 bases separated the two germline ends. CDR3 in amino acids: CASRDRARGLYEQYF. The CDR3 DNA reads TGTGCCAGCAGAGACCGCGCCAGGGGACTCTACGAGCAGTACTTC.

The chain joins TRBV7-8 to TRBJ2-5; D not resolved. Germline CDR1 reads SGHVS; CDR2 reads FQNEAQ. Trimming cost V 5 bases and J 2 bases, with 9 bases left between them. The CDR3 totals 13 residues. The CDR3 sequence is CASSRVVQETQYF. The CDR3 nucleotides are TGTGCCAGCAGCCGAGTTGTACAAGAGACCCAGTACTTC.

In its sample, this clonotype was seen a few times. V gene TRBV30 combines with J gene TRBJ2-7, with D possibly being TRBD2 (5 bases). There are 14 residues in the CDR3. Trimming removed 5 bases from V and 3 bases from J, with 17 bases in between. Germline CDR1 is GTSNPN and CDR2 is SVGIG (reference sequence). This CDR3 is CAWGLGSGSYEQYF. In DNA form, the CDR3 reads TGTGCCTGGGGGTTAGGGTCGGGGAGCTACGAGCAGTACTTC.

The V call is TRBV25-1, the J call TRBJ1-1, with D tentatively TRBD1 (5 bases). The germline CDR1 and CDR2 sequences are MGHDK and SYGVNS. V was pared by 7 bases and J by 8 bases, with 20 bases between. The CDR3 length is 14 residues. The CDR3 DNA reads TGTGCCAGCATCGATAAGGGGAGCGCGTCGGAAGCTTTCTTT. It yields the protein CASIDKGSASEAFF.

J is TRBJ1-4 and V is TRBV15; unclear D gene. The CDR3 runs 14 residues. Germline V gene sequence: CDR1 LNHNV, CDR2 YYDKDF (reference sequence). The V and J ends lost 0 bases and 8 bases respectively, with 10 bases between them. CDR3 in amino acids: CATSRDDRREKLFF. In nucleotides, the CDR3 is TGTGCCACCAGCAGAGATGACCGCAGGGAAAAACTGTTTTTT.

This clonotype was counted only a few times. The genes are TRBV2 and TRBJ1-1; TRBD1 matches at 7 bases. Germline-derived CDR1 and CDR2 are SNHLY and FYNNEI. The CDR3 has 13 residues. Unmatched junction bases numbered 7, after V lost 1 base and J lost 11 bases. The CDR3 is CASSEDQGDFAFF. CDR3 DNA sequence: TGTGCCAGCAGTGAAGATCAGGGGGACTTTGCTTTCTTT. Full variable domain (remainder filled in from reference TRBV2 and TRBJ1-1): EPEVTQTPSHQVTQMGQEVILRCVPISNHLYFYWYRQILGQKVEFLVSFYNNEISEKSEIFDDQFSVERPDGSNFTLKIRSTKLEDSAMYFCASSEDQGDFAFFGQGTRLTVV.

The genes are TRBV20-1 and TRBJ2-1; 10 nucleotides match TRBD2. Germline V lookup: CDR1 DFQATT, CDR2 SNEGSKA (reference sequence). The junction had 4 bases not matched to a gene; V was cut back by 0 bases and J by 5 bases. The CDR3 is 15 residues long. The DNA of the CDR3 is TGCAGTGCTAGAGATAGGCTAGCGGGGGACAATGAGCAGTTCTTC. This encodes CSARDRLAGDNEQFF.

This clonotype was counted only a few times. This chain uses TRBV5-1 with TRBJ1-1; a weak D match, TRBD1 (5 bases). The CDR3 has 15 amino acids. Looked up from germline, CDR1 is SGHRS and CDR2 is YFSETQ. V lost 0 bases and J lost 1, with 10 bases in between. In nucleotides, the CDR3 is TGCGCCAGCAGCTTGGACCCTCAGGGGAACACTGAAGCTTTCTTT. It specifies CASSLDPQGNTEAFF.

This clonotype showed up just a few times. The CDR3 is CASSPNYSSDTQYF. CDR3 coding DNA: TGTGCCAGCAGCCCCAACTACTCCTCAGATACGCAGTATTTT. V gene TRBV7-2 combines with J gene TRBJ2-3; D is unclear. CDR3 length equals 14 residues. Germline V gives CDR1 SGHTA, CDR2 FQGNSA. V lost 5 bases, J lost 4 bases, and 13 bases lay in between.

J is TRBJ1-1 and V is TRBV10-3; 7 positions match TRBD1. The V and J ends lost 5 bases and 0 bases, in that order; junction bases with no gene match: 12. The length of the CDR3 is 17 residues. CDR1 and CDR2 (germline): ENHRY, SYGVKD. The CDR3, as DNA: TGTGCCATCAGTCAAAAATCCGGGACAGACATGAACACTGAAGCTTTCTTT. Amino acids: CAISQKSGTDMNTEAFF.

This clonotype occurred a few times. The chain joins TRBV6-2 or TRBV6-3 to TRBJ1-1, with 7 bases fitting TRBD1. The CDR3 runs 15 residues. Germline lookup yields CDR1 MNHEY and CDR2 SVGEGT. The V segment lost 3 bases and the J segment 1 base; nucleotides outside the gene matches: 5. CDR3 in DNA: TGTGCCAGCAGTTATCTGGGACAGAAGAACACTGAAGCTTTCTTT. Encoded protein: CASSYLGQKNTEAFF.

This chain connects TRBV28 to TRBJ2-6; D gene ambiguous. The CDR3 loop spans 14 amino acids. Per the germline V gene, CDR1 is MDHEN and CDR2 is SYDVKM. V lost 7 bases to trimming and J lost 12 bases, with 19 bases between them. The CDR3 loop is CASIKFGQVGVLTF. CDR3 nucleotides: TGTGCCAGCATCAAATTCGGGCAGGTGGGCGTCCTGACTTTC.

V and J are TRBV5-5 and TRBJ2-7; 9 nucleotides align to TRBD2. V gave up 5 bases and J gave up 4 bases; unmatched junction bases: 13. CDR1 and CDR2 (germline): SGHKS, YYEKEE (reference sequence). The CDR3 totals 16 residues. The CDR3 spells CASRILAGRGPYEQYF. As DNA, the CDR3 is TGTGCCAGCAGAATCCTAGCGGGGAGGGGTCCTTACGAGCAGTACTTC.

This clonotype was found a few times. The chain carries TRBV20-1 and TRBJ2-5; D gene ambiguous. The CDR3 loop spans 13 amino acids. V shed 1 base and J shed 1 base, with 7 bases lying between them. CDR1 and CDR2 (germline): DFQATT, SNEGSKA (reference sequence). The DNA of the CDR3 is TGCAGTGCTAGAGTTAGGTTCCAAGAGACCCAGTACTTC. Protein product: CSARVRFQETQYF.

The chain links TRBV4-1 to TRBJ2-5; 10 bases match TRBD2. V shed 3 bases and J 5 bases; nucleotides not matched to a gene: 6. Looked up from germline, CDR1 is MGHRA and CDR2 is YSYEKL. The CDR3 sequence is 15 residues long. The CDR3 DNA sequence: TGCGCCAGCAGCCAGGGGACTAGCGTATCGGAGACCCAGTACTTC. Encoded protein: CASSQGTSVSETQYF.